Listed here are 24 T cell receptor beta chains from one sample, sequenced in a study of T cells in Graves' hyperthyroidism and ophthalmopathy. TCR beta CDR3 sequences were amplified from RNA transcripts. In the first-round RT-PCR of the TCR CDR3, the HTBI primer set was used. One entry per CDR3 protein results from TCRdb running MiXCR on the multiplex PCR reads. This sample carries approximately 570,000 distinct CDR3 sequences, about 20% of them seen once, and the ten largest clones take roughly 50%. The sample comprised blood. The receptor set was obtained from a man aged 40-50 years with Graves' ophthalmopathy.

V usage is TRBV5-5 and J usage is TRBJ1-1, with D possibly matching TRBD1 (5 bases). The V gene's germline CDR1 is SGHKS and CDR2 YYEKEE (reference sequence). Trimming shortened V by 1 base and J by 0 bases, and 13 bases separated the two germline ends. The CDR3 totals 16 residues. CDR3 in amino acids: CASSLWPGTVNTEAFF. Written as DNA, the CDR3 is TGTGCCAGCAGCTTGTGGCCGGGGACCGTGAACACTGAAGCTTTCTTT. Combining the CDR3 with reference TRBV5-5 and TRBJ1-1 gives the whole variable domain DAGVTQSPTHLIKTRGQQVTLRCSPISGHKSVSWYQQVLGQGPQFIFQYYEKEERGRGNFPDRFSARQFPNYSSELNVNALLLGDSALYLCASSLWPGTVNTEAFFGQGTRLTVV.

This clonotype was counted a few times. CDR3 sequence (DNA): TGTGCCAGCAGCCTAAGCGGCAAACCCACAGATACGCAGTATTTT. This gives the protein CASSLSGKPTDTQYF. The rearrangement joins TRBV7-2 to TRBJ2-3; the D gene is possibly TRBD2 (5 bases). The CDR3 loop spans 15 amino acids. From germline, CDR1 is SGHTA and CDR2 FQGNSA. V was shortened by 5 bases and J by 2 bases, with 14 bases between the two germline ends. Supplemented by reference TRBV7-2 and TRBJ2-3, the full variable domain reads GAGVSQSPSNKVTEKGKDVELRCDPISGHTALYWYRQSLGQGLEFLIYFQGNSAPDKSGLPSDRFSAERTGGSVSTLTIQRTQQEDSAVYLCASSLSGKPTDTQYFGPGTRLTVL.

This clonotype was picked up many times. The chain combines TRBV7-2 with TRBJ2-1; weak D call: TRBD2 (6 bases). With 6 bases removed from V and 5 bases from J, the gap between germline ends came to 20 bases. Germline V gene lookup returns CDR1 SGHTA and CDR2 FQGNSA. This CDR3 is 16 amino acids long. Here the CDR3 reads CASSLSGVRTDNEQFF. CDR3 nucleotides: TGTGCCAGCAGTCTCTCGGGGGTCCGCACGGACAATGAGCAGTTCTTC. The whole variable domain, remainder taken from reference TRBV7-2 and TRBJ2-1, is GAGVSQSPSNKVTEKGKDVELRCDPISGHTALYWYRQSLGQGLEFLIYFQGNSAPDKSGLPSDRFSAERTGGSVSTLTIQRTQQEDSAVYLCASSLSGVRTDNEQFFGPGTRLTVL.

This clonotype occurred a few times. A much larger clone differs by one base, so this may be a read error. The chain has TRBV18 and TRBJ2-7; D gene ambiguous. Trimming cost V 0 bases and J 7 bases, with 19 bases left between them. Looked up from germline, CDR1 is KGHSH and CDR2 is LQKENI. This CDR3 comprises 16 residues. The CDR3 protein is CASSPPMIPPIYEQYF. CDR3 in DNA: TGTGCCAGCTCACCACCTATGATCCCACCCATCTATGAGCAGTACTTC.

The V call is TRBV6-1, the J call TRBJ2-3; no definite D call. The CDR3 has 15 residues. V lost 6 bases and J lost 2, with 15 bases in between. Germline V lookup: CDR1 MNHNS, CDR2 SASEGT. The CDR3 protein is CASRVTALPTDTQYF. Here the CDR3 DNA reads TGTGCCAGCAGGGTGACCGCCCTGCCCACAGATACGCAGTATTTT.

This clonotype turned up a few times. The chain recombines TRBV29-1 with TRBJ2-5; TRBD1 matches 8 bases. V was clipped by 6 bases and J by 4 bases; unmatched bases: 4. The length of the CDR3 is 12 residues. Germline-derived CDR1 and CDR2 are SQVTM and ANQGSEA. The CDR3 DNA sequence: TGCAGCGTGGACAGGGCCTCAGAGACCCAGTACTTC. Its translation is CSVDRASETQYF. The complete variable domain, with remaining parts taken from reference TRBV29-1 and TRBJ2-5, reads SAVISQKPSRDICQRGTSLTIQCQVDSQVTMMFWYRQQPGQSLTLIATANQGSEATYESGFVIDKFPISRPNLTFSTLTVSNMSPEDSSIYLCSVDRASETQYFGPGTRLLVL.

The rearrangement links TRBV7-9 to TRBJ2-6; a possible D gene is TRBD1 (6 bases). Germline V gene lookup returns CDR1 SEHNR and CDR2 FQNEAQ (reference sequence). The germline V and J ends were trimmed by 1 base and 0 bases, with 16 bases remaining between them. The CDR3 has 19 amino acids. The CDR3 loop reads CASSLDGAGVISGANVLTF. CDR3 coding DNA: TGTGCCAGCAGCTTAGATGGAGCAGGGGTGATCTCTGGGGCCAACGTCCTGACTTTC. The full variable domain, completed using reference TRBV7-9 and TRBJ2-6, is DTGVSQNPRHKITKRGQNVTFRCDPISEHNRLYWYRQTLGQGPEFLTYFQNEAQLEKSRLLSDRFSAERPKGSFSTLEIQRTEQGDSAMYLCASSLDGAGVISGANVLTFGAGSRLTVL.

This clonotype was observed a handful of times. The gene calls are TRBV6-1 and TRBJ1-1; TRBD1 might be the D (6 bases). CDR3 length equals 12 residues. Trimming pared 5 bases from V and 7 bases from J, leaving 11 bases between. Germline V lookup: CDR1 MNHNS, CDR2 SASEGT. The CDR3 nucleotides are TGTGCCAGCAGTTCACAGGGTGGTGAAGCTTTCTTT. This translates into CASSSQGGEAFF.

This clonotype was counted only a few times. In DNA form, the CDR3 reads TGCAGTGCTAGAGGGGACGTCTCCTACAATGAGCAGTTCTTC. Translation gives CSARGDVSYNEQFF. The J gene is TRBJ2-1, the V gene TRBV20-1; D may match TRBD1 or TRBD2 (5 bases each). This CDR3 is built from 14 residues. Germline CDR1 and CDR2: DFQATT and SNEGSKA (reference sequence). Trimming shortened V by 1 base and J by 0 bases, and 7 bases separated the two germline ends.

This chain connects TRBV7-3 to TRBJ2-2; 9 nucleotides line up with TRBD1. In germline, CDR1 is SGHTA, CDR2 FQGTGA. The CDR3 extends over 16 amino acids. Germline trimming cut 10 bases from V and 1 base from J; bases unmatched to any gene: 10. CDR3 DNA sequence: TGTGCCAACCACCACCCGGGACAGGGGAACACCGGGGAGCTGTTTTTT. Translated, it gives CANHHPGQGNTGELFF. Full variable domain (outside the CDR3, taken from reference TRBV7-3 and TRBJ2-2): GAGVSQTPSNKVTEKGKYVELRCDPISGHTALYWYRQSLGQGPEFLIYFQGTGAADDSGLPNDRFFAVRPEGSVSTLKIQRTERGDSAVYLCANHHPGQGNTGELFFGEGSRLTVL.

The chain recombines TRBV6-1 with TRBJ2-3; D is unresolved. The V and J ends lost 6 bases and 0 bases respectively, with 13 bases between them. Germline V gene sequence: CDR1 MNHNS, CDR2 SASEGT. This CDR3 region has 15 residues. This CDR3 is CASSPTKKSTDTQYF. DNA of the CDR3: TGTGCCAGCAGCCCGACGAAAAAGAGCACAGATACGCAGTATTTT.

In this sample, this clonotype turned up many times. The chain uses TRBV6-1 and TRBJ1-2; unclear D gene. The CDR3 is 15 residues long. Germline CDR1 MNHNS, CDR2 SASEGT. The V end lost 0 bases, the J end lost 7 bases, and 15 bases lay between the germline ends. The CDR3 nucleotides read TGTGCCAGCAGTGAAGCGGAGGCCTGGTCGGGTGGCTACACCTTC. It translates to CASSEAEAWSGGYTF.

This clonotype was counted a few times. The chain couples TRBV20-1 to TRBJ2-7; perhaps D is TRBD1 or TRBD2 (5 bases each). Per germline, CDR1 DFQATT and CDR2 SNEGSKA (reference sequence). The length of the CDR3 is 13 residues. Trimming cost V 0 bases and J 5 bases, with 11 bases left between them. CDR3 nucleotide sequence: TGCAGTGCTAGAGATGAGGGGCGGGACGAGCAGTACTTC. Translation: CSARDEGRDEQYF.

Regarding this clonotype: Relative to the germline gene, one junction end is altered; a read error may explain this. The CDR3 region is CVSKPGQLAYEQYF. The CDR3, as DNA: TGTGTCAGCAAACCGGGACAGCTAGCCTACGAGCAGTACTTC. The chain employs TRBV6-2 or TRBV6-3 and TRBJ2-7; 7 nucleotides agree with TRBD1. The CDR3 totals 14 residues. Germline CDR1 reads MNHEY; CDR2 reads SVGEGT.

In its sample, this clonotype was seen a few times. A much bigger clone sits one base away, suggesting this may be a read error. The genes are TRBV13 and TRBJ2-7, with D perhaps TRBD2 (5 bases). Germline V gene data show CDR1 as PRHDT and CDR2 as FYEKMQ (reference sequence). This CDR3 has 11 residues. V was cut by 4 bases and J by 5 bases, with 6 bases left in between. In DNA form, the CDR3 reads TGTGCCAGCAGCTCTAGCAACGAGCAGTACTTC. Protein product: CASSSSNEQYF.

This clonotype has a count of ten or more. The J gene is TRBJ2-5, the V gene TRBV12-3 or TRBV12-4, with a weak D call TRBD2 (5 bases). The CDR3 contains 13 residues. V dropped 6 bases and J dropped 5 bases, with 13 bases sitting between them. The CDR3 nucleotides are TGTGCCAGCAGCCCCCCCCCGGGGGAGACCCAGTACTTC. Translating it yields CASSPPPGETQYF.

The chain links TRBV5-5 to TRBJ2-2; D is tentatively TRBD1 or TRBD2 (6 bases each). The CDR3 is 14 amino acids. The germline V gene encodes CDR1 SGHKS and CDR2 YYEKEE (reference sequence). Trimming stripped 1 base from V and 7 bases from J, with 11 bases between. The CDR3 DNA reads TGTGCCAGCAGCTTGCCCGGGGGCTACGGGGAGCTGTTTTTT. This translates into CASSLPGGYGELFF.

V and J are TRBV24-1 and TRBJ2-3; 8 bases line up with TRBD2. Germline V lookup: CDR1 KGHDR, CDR2 SFDVKD. This CDR3 spans 14 amino acids. The ends lost 4 bases at V and 3 bases at J; junction bases unmatched: 2. The CDR3 loop reads CATSDLAGTDTQYF. CDR3 DNA: TGTGCCACCAGTGACTTAGCGGGAACAGATACGCAGTATTTT.

This clonotype was picked up many times. The rearrangement links TRBV7-2 to TRBJ1-1; no clear D. The CDR3 sequence is 14 residues long. Germline assignment: CDR1 SGHTA and CDR2 FQGNSA. Trimming cost V 2 bases and J 1 base, with 8 bases left between them. The CDR3 loop reads CASSLPSPNTEAFF. CDR3 bases: TGTGCCAGCAGCTTACCTTCACCGAACACTGAAGCTTTCTTT.

The V call is TRBV20-1, the J call TRBJ1-2, with D possibly TRBD1 on 5 matching bases. Germline V CDR1 and CDR2: DFQATT, SNEGSKA (reference sequence). Trimming removed 0 bases at V and 2 bases at J, with 13 bases between. The CDR3 contains 15 residues. This CDR3 is CSARDRTGRNYGYTF. For the CDR3, the DNA is TGCAGTGCTAGAGATCGTACGGGACGGAACTATGGCTACACCTTC.

This clonotype was detected a few times. V gene TRBV11-2 combines with J gene TRBJ1-1; possibly TRBD1 for D (5 bases). Looked up from germline, CDR1 is SGHAT and CDR2 is FQNNGV. Between the trimmed V and J ends, which lost 1 base and 4 bases, there was a span of 13 bases. CDR3 length: 15 residues. CDR3: CASSLVLGEGTEAFF. The CDR3 DNA follows: TGTGCCAGCAGCTTAGTCTTAGGGGAGGGCACTGAAGCTTTCTTT. Looking up the rest from reference TRBV11-2 and TRBJ1-1 gives the full variable domain: EAGVAQSPRYKIIEKRQSVAFWCNPISGHATLYWYQQILGQGPKLLIQFQNNGVVDDSQLPKDRFSAERLKGVDSTLKIQPAKLEDSAVYLCASSLVLGEGTEAFFGQGTRLTVV.

This clonotype occurred a few times. This chain uses TRBV6-5 with TRBJ2-4; maybe TRBD2 (5 bases). Germline V gene lookup returns CDR1 MNHEY and CDR2 SVGAGI. The CDR3 extends over 12 amino acids. V was cut by 2 bases and J by 6 bases, with 5 bases left in between. The CDR3 nucleotides are TGTGCCAGCAGTTACGGACTAAACATTCAGTACTTC. It is translated as CASSYGLNIQYF.

This clonotype appeared many times. The chain joins TRBV5-1 to TRBJ2-7, with D possibly TRBD1 on 6 matching bases. This CDR3 spans 14 amino acids. CDR1 is SGHRS, CDR2 YFSETQ, per germline. Trimming removed 0 bases from V and 0 bases from J, with 7 bases in between. CDR3 sequence reads: CASSLGDNSYEQYF. Written as DNA, the CDR3 is TGCGCCAGCAGCTTGGGGGACAACTCCTACGAGCAGTACTTC.

This rearrangement joins TRBV29-1 to TRBJ2-1; 10 bases map to TRBD2. The CDR3 runs to 17 residues. Trimming cost V 0 bases and J 0 bases; bases outside gene matches: 5. Germline CDR1 SQVTM, CDR2 ANQGSEA. In nucleotides, the CDR3 is TGCAGCGTTGAAGAACTAGCGGGGAAGAGCTCCTACAATGAGCAGTTCTTC. Residues: CSVEELAGKSSYNEQFF.